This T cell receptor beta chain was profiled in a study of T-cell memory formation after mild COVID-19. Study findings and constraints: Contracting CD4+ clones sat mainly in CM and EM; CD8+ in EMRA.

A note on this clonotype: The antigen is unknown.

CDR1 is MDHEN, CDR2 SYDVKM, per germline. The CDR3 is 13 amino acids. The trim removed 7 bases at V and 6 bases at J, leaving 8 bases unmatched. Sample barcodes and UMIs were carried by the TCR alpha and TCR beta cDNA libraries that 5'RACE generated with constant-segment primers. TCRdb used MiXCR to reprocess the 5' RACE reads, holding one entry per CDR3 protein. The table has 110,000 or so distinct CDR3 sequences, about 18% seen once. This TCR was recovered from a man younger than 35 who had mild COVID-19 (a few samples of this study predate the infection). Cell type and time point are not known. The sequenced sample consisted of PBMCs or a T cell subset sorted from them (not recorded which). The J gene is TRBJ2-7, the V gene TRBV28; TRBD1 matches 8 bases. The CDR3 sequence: CASNRQGAGEQYV. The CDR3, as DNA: TGTGCCAGCAACCGTCAGGGGGCAGGCGAGCAGTACGTC.